This T cell receptor beta chain is drawn from a study of blood T cell repertoires in COVID-19. CDR3 length equals 15 residues. V lost 4 bases, J lost 3 bases, and 15 bases lay in between. Per germline, CDR1 SGDLS and CDR2 YYNGEE. The sample holds one count of this clone. Generated by immunoSEQ multiplex PCR, the TCRdb table keeps only in-frame clones and is missing some. Among 370,000 or so clones listed, around 87% were seen once. The rearrangement uses TRBV9 and TRBJ2-3; D perhaps matches TRBD2 (6 bases). This TCR came from a young man who had recovered from COVID-19. Input material: PBMCs or T cells enriched from blood (not recorded which). DNA of the CDR3: TGTGCCAGCAGCCAGCGGACGGGGAGGACAGATACGCAGTATTTT. It yields the protein CASSQRTGRTDTQYF.